This T cell receptor (beta chain) came from a study of blood T cell repertoires in COVID-19. Turning to the study itself: T cells, B-cell-depleted T cells, or PBMCs provided the cDNA or gDNA that served as material.

In the original workflow: The assay estimated nucleated cells by amplifying reference gene primers. Only in-frame clones appear in the TCRdb table, and some are missing; sequencing was by immunoSEQ multiplex PCR. V and J calls plus clone size are reproduced from that table; the DNA served to infer D and trimming. Among 100,000 to 150,000 clones listed, about 85% were seen once. The TCR was taken from a man in his 60s with acute or convalescent COVID-19. The sample comprised peripheral blood.

For the CDR3, the DNA is TGTGCCAGCAGCCAAGCCCCAAGGGGCCGATACACTGAAGCTTTCTTT. It yields the protein CASSQAPRGRYTEAFF. The chain couples TRBV3-1 (or the pseudogene TRBV3-2) to TRBJ1-1; D perhaps matches TRBD1 (5 bases). The CDR3 has 16 amino acids. Trimming left V 1 base short and J 3 bases short, with 15 bases between. Per germline, CDR1 LGHDT and CDR2 YNNKEL (reference sequence).